The clone carrying this T cell receptor beta chain has just one count. Its antigen is as yet unknown. The data belong to a study of regulatory dendritic cells for organ transplantation. CDR1 and CDR2 from the germline V gene are LNHDA and SQIVND (reference sequence). This CDR3 comprises 17 residues. Trimming shortened V by 3 bases and J by 0 bases, and 17 bases separated the two germline ends. Method: immunoSEQ multiplex PCR; TCRdb's copy keeps in-frame clones and lacks some. The sample includes around 30,000 clones, 60% to 80% of them seen just once. General study findings and limits: The authors noted considerable between-person heterogeneity in alloreactive memory CD8+ cells. Memory T cells were less diverse than naive, with memory CD8+ most oligoclonal. Resting memory CD8+ T cells held the most alloreactive clonotypes. Mature dendritic cells appeared to drive more memory CD8+ clonal expansion than regulatory ones.

The receptor was derived from a human donor in good health. This rearrangement joins TRBV19 to TRBJ1-2; tentatively, D is TRBD1 (5 bases). Specimen: memory CD4+ T cells from blood. The subset: CD45RO+ memory T cells. This CDR3 reads CASSIHSWGKSNYGYTF. In DNA form, the CDR3 reads TGTGCCAGTAGTATTCATAGTTGGGGGAAATCTAACTATGGCTACACCTTC.